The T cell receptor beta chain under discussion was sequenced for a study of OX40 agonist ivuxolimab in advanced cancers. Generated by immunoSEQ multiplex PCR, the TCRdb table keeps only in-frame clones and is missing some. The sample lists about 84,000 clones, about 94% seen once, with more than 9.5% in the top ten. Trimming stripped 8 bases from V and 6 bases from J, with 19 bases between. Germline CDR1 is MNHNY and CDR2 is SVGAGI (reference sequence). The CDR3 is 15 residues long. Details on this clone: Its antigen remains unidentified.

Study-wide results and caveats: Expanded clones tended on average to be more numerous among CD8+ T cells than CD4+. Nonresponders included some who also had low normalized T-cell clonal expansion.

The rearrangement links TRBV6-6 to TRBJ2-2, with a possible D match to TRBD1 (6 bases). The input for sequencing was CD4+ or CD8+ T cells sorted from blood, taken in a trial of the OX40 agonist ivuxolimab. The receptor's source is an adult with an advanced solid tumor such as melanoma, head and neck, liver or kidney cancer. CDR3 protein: CASAPWGTQSGELFF. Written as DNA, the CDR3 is TGTGCCAGCGCTCCCTGGGGGACACAATCCGGGGAGCTGTTTTTT.